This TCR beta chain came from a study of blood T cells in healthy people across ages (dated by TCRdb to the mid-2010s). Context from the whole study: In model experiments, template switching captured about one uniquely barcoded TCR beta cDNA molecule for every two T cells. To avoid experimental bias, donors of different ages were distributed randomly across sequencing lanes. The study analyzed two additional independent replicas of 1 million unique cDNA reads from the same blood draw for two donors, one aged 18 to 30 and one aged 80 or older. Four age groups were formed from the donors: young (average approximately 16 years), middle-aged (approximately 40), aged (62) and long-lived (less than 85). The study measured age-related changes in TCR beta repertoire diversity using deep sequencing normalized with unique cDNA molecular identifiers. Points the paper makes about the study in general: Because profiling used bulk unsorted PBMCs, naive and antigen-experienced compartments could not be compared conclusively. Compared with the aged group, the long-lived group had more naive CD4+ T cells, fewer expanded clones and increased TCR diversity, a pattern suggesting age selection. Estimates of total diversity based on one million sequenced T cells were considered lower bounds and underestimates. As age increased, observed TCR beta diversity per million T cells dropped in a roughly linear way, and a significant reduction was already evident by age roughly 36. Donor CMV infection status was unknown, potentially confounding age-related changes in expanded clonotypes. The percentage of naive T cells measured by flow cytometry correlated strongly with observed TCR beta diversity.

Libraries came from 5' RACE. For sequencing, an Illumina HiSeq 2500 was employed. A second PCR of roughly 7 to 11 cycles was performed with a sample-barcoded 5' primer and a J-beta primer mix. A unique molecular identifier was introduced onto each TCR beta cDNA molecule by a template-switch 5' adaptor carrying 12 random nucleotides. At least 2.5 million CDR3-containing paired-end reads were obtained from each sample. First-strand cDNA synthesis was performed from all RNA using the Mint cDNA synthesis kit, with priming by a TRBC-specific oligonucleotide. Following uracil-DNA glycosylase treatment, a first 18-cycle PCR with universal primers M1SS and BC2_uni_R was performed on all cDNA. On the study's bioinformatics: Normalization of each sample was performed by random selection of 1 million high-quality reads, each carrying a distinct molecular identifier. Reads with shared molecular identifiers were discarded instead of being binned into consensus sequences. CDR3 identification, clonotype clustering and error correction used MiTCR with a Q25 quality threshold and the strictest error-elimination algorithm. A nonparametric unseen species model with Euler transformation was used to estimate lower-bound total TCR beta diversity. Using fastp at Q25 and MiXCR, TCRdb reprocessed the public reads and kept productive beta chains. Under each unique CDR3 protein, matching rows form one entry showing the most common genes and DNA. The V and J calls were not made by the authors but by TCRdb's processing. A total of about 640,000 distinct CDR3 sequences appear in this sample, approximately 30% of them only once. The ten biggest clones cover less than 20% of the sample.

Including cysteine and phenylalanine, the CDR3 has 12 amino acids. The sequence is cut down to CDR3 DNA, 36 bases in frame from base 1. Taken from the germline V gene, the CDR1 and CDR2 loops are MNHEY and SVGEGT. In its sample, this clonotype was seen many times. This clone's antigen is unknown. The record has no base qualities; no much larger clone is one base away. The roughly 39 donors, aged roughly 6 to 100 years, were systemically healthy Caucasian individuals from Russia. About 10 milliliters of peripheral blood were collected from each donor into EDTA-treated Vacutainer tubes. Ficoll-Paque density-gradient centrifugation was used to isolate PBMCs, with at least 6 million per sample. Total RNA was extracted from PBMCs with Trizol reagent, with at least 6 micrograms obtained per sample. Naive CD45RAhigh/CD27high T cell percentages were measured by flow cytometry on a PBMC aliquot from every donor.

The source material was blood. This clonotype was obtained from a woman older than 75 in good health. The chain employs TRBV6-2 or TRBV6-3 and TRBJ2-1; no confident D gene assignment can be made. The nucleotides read TGTACCGTAAAGAGCTCCTACAATGAGCAGTTCTTC. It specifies CTVKSSYNEQFF.